The T cell receptor beta chain described here comes from a study of blood T cells in healthy people across ages (dated by TCRdb to 2014 to 2015). A note on the overall study: In model experiments, roughly one uniquely barcoded TCR beta cDNA molecule per two T cells was captured by template switching. To track age-related changes in TCR beta repertoire diversity, the study relied on deep sequencing normalized with unique cDNA molecular identifiers. The donors were divided into four age groups: young (average roughly 17 years), middle-aged (about 39), aged (approximately 62) and long-lived (around 87). Two additional independent replicas of 1 million unique cDNA reads from the same blood draw were analyzed for two donors (one aged 18 to 30 and one aged 80 or older). To avoid experimental bias, donors of different ages were spread randomly across the sequencing lanes. Overall study outcomes, separate from this receptor: Conclusive comparison of naive and antigen-experienced compartments was prevented by the profiling of bulk unsorted PBMCs. Observed TCR beta diversity correlated strongly with the percentage of naive T cells measured by flow cytometry. As age increased, observed TCR beta diversity per million T cells dropped in a roughly linear way, and a significant reduction was already evident by age roughly 36. Donor CMV infection status was unknown, potentially confounding age-related changes in expanded clonotypes. The long-lived group showed more naive CD4+ T cells, fewer expanded clones and increased TCR diversity than the aged group, suggesting age selection. Estimates of total diversity from one million sequenced T cells were regarded as lower bounds and underestimates.

The library was produced with 5' RACE. The instrument given in TCRdb is Illumina HiSeq 2500. A second PCR of about 7 to 12 cycles was run with a J-beta primer mix and a sample-barcoded 5' primer. A template-switch 5' adaptor carrying 12 random nucleotides introduced a unique molecular identifier onto each TCR beta cDNA molecule. Each sample yielded at least 3 million CDR3-containing paired-end reads. The Mint cDNA synthesis kit, primed by a TRBC-specific oligonucleotide, was used to synthesize first-strand cDNA from all RNA. All cDNA was treated with uracil-DNA glycosylase and then went through a first 18-cycle PCR with the universal primers M1SS and BC2_uni_R. As for the original processing: For normalization, 1 million high-quality reads were randomly selected from each sample, with every read carrying a distinct molecular identifier. Reads with shared molecular identifiers were discarded instead of being binned into consensus sequences. MiTCR, set to a Q25 quality threshold and the strictest error-elimination algorithm, was used for CDR3 identification, clonotype clustering and error correction. A nonparametric unseen species model using Euler transformation provided a lower-bound estimate of total TCR beta diversity. Through fastp at Q25 and MiXCR, TCRdb rebuilt clones from the public reads, retaining in-frame beta chains. Rows are unified per CDR3 protein, each entry keeping the most common DNA and genes. TCRdb's processing, not the study's, gives the V and J calls here. This sample holds about 1.4 million distinct CDR3 sequences; approximately 59% were observed only once. 6.5% to 8% of the sample is held by the ten biggest clonotypes.

Systemically healthy Caucasian individuals from Russia, some 36 in total and aged roughly 6 to 100 years, were included as donors. Ten milliliters of peripheral blood were drawn from each donor into EDTA-treated Vacutainer tubes. Ficoll-Paque density-gradient centrifugation was used to isolate PBMCs, with at least 6.5 million per sample. Total RNA, at least 5.5 micrograms per sample, was extracted from PBMCs with Trizol reagent. The percentages of naive CD45RAhigh/CD27high T cells were determined by flow cytometry on a PBMC aliquot from every donor. The CDR3 contains 13 residues, cysteine and phenylalanine counted. Kept here is only the CDR3 DNA, which spans 39 bases and is read in frame from base 1. V loses 7 bases at its end and J loses 7 bases; junction bases beyond the gene matches: 4. This clonotype was observed a few times. Its antigen specificity is not known. Base qualities were left out, and no much larger clone turns up one base away.

The rearrangement combines TRBV12-3 or TRBV12-4 with TRBJ2-4, with 10 middle bases fitting TRBD1. The source of this sequence is a man aged 18 to 29 in good health. Sequencing input: blood. The CDR3 in this case is CASTRGQGNIQYF. The nucleotides are TGTGCCAGCACCCGGGGACAGGGGAACATTCAGTACTTC.